The rows below give T cell receptor beta chains drawn from one sample of a study of blood T cell repertoires in COVID-19. Assay: immunoSEQ multiplex PCR; the TCRdb copy retains only in-frame clones and omits some. The sample comprises approximately 70,000 clones, approximately 90% of which are singletons, and around 3.9% rests with the top ten. Material for sequencing was peripheral blood. Receptors originate from a man aged 65 to 85 with active COVID-19. The conserved cysteine and the conserved F or W are not part of the CDR3 here. Each record gives: CDR3 length, J gene, V gene, CDR3 protein.

>11|TRBJ2-7|TRBV9
ASSLGQGYEQY
>11|TRBJ2-1|TRBV4-1
ASSLRAYNEQF
>14|TRBJ2-1|TRBV6-1
ASSEGWASGGHEQF
>15|TRBJ2-1|TRBV11-1
ASSLAGRGGSYNEQF
>13|TRBJ2-5|TRBV4-2
ASSQVLDRQETQY
>15|TRBJ2-4|TRBV11-2
ASRKTGTALAKNIQY
>12|TRBJ2-7|TRBV2
ASTELAGAYEQY
>15|TRBJ2-5|TRBV7-9
ASSLVGDGRAAETQY
>12|TRBJ2-7|TRBV9
ASSVGLTSYEQY
>16|TRBJ2-1|TRBV9
ASSVVAGLAGDYNEQF
>11|TRBJ2-1|TRBV4-3
ASSQGLAPEQF
>13|TRBJ2-2|TRBV6-5
ASSYSWTSGGELF
>11|TRBJ1-1|TRBV18
ASSPVGGTEAF
>14|TRBJ2-7|TRBV9
ASSVDGGASSYEQY
>12|TRBJ2-3|TRBV5-4
ASSWGGVADTQY
>13|TRBJ1-5|TRBV28
ASTKTGTGNQPQH
>13|TRBJ1-1|TRBV9
ASSTTPDRSAGAF
>12|TRBJ1-1|TRBV27
ASSYGAWGTEAF
>12|TRBJ2-5|TRBV6-5
ASSRRTGIETQY
>14|TRBJ2-7|TRBV19
ASRGLAGGSSYEQY
>12|TRBJ2-7|TRBV21-1
ASSKLPSWGEQY
>12|TRBJ2-3|TRBV5-1
ASSLSSGRGTQY
>13|TRBJ2-3|TRBV6-5
ASSLGQVTTDTQY
>14|TRBJ1-2|TRBV7-2
ASSLLGRGPGYGYT
>15|TRBJ1-3|TRBV6-6
ASSPNAGTGAGNTIY
>12|TRBJ2-1|TRBV7-9
ASSLVGNYNEQF
>12|TRBJ1-4|TRBV18
ASSPTGPNEKLF
>12|TRBJ1-1|TRBV6-6
ASSQTGGAGEAF
>10|TRBJ1-6|TRBV3-1/TRBV3-2
ASTGGESPLH
>13|TRBJ2-3|TRBV6-1
ASATGLAVGDTQY
>15|TRBJ2-7|TRBV7-2
ASSLVGAGTSRGEQY
>14|TRBJ2-7|TRBV6-6
ASSQTGTGGIGEQY
>14|TRBJ1-4|TRBV19
ASSMSGGHLWGKLF
>13|TRBJ2-2|TRBV27
ASSLGSGSTGELF
>12|TRBJ2-7|TRBV6-6
APGVGESSYEQY
>13|TRBJ1-1|TRBV9
ASSVTGEMNTEAF
>10|TRBJ1-6|TRBV11-1
ASSPPRSALH
>15|TRBJ1-6|TRBV7-2
ASSPTRIDSYNSPLH
>10|TRBJ2-7|TRBV5-6
ASSPLGAGQY
>12|TRBJ2-7|TRBV18
ASTPDGNPYEQY
>16|TRBJ2-3|TRBV7-9
ASSSGGREGLGTDTQY
>12|TRBJ2-3|TRBV5-1
ASSATGFADTQY